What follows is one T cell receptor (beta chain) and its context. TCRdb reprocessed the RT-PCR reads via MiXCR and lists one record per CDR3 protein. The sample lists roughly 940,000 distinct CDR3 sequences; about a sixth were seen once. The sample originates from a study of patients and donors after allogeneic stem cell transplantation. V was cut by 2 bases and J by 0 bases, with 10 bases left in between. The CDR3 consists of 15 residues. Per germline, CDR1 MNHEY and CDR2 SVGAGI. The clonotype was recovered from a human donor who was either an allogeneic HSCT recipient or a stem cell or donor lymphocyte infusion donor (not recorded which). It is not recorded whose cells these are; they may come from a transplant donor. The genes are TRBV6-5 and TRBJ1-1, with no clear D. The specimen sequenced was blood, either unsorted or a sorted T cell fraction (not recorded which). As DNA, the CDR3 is TGTGCCAGCAGTTACCAGGCCGACCTGAACACTGAAGCTTTCTTT. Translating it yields CASSYQADLNTEAFF.